Shown below are 27 T cell receptor beta chains from a single sample sequenced in a study of blood T cell repertoires in COVID-19. Libraries were prepared by immunoSEQ multiplex PCR; TCRdb keeps only in-frame clonotypes and omits some of them. Of about 150,000 clones listed, roughly four fifths were seen once; the top ten hold roughly 1.5%. The sequenced material came from peripheral blood. The receptors were sampled from a man older than 75 with acute or convalescent COVID-19.

This rearrangement joins TRBV2 to TRBJ2-3, with D unclear. V was shortened by 6 bases and J by 6 bases, with 13 bases between the two germline ends. Germline loops: CDR1 SNHLY, CDR2 FYNNEI. This CDR3 has 13 amino acids. CDR3 in DNA: TGTGCCAGCAGAGCTACGGGTGGGGATACGCAGTATTTT. As protein: CASRATGGDTQYF.

The rearrangement uses TRBV27 and TRBJ1-2; the D gene is possibly TRBD1 (6 bases). This CDR3 has 15 residues. V lost 5 bases, J lost 8 bases, and 21 bases lay in between. Per germline, CDR1 MNHEY and CDR2 SMNVEV (reference sequence). CDR3 sequence reads: CASSGTTEPGRGYTF. CDR3 nucleotides: TGTGCCAGCAGTGGGACAACAGAGCCGGGAAGAGGCTACACCTTC.

This clone was recorded once. The chain joins TRBV30 to TRBJ2-1, with 10 bases lining up with TRBD2. The V gene's germline CDR1 is GTSNPN and CDR2 SVGIG (reference sequence). The CDR3 totals 16 residues. Germline trimming cut 0 bases from V and 5 bases from J; bases unmatched to any gene: 7. The CDR3 here is CAWSVSGGLYNNEQFF. CDR3 DNA: TGTGCCTGGAGTGTTAGCGGGGGGCTCTATAACAATGAGCAGTTCTTC.

V gene TRBV1 combines with J gene TRBJ2-3; TRBD2 is the table's D call, not checked against the DNA. TRBV1 counts as a pseudogene. There are 20 residues in the CDR3. The CDR3 region is CTSSQTAPSGEPCSTDTQYF. As DNA, the CDR3 is TGCACCAGCAGCCAGACGGCCCCTAGCGGGGAGCCCTGTAGCACAGATACGCAGTATTTT.

This rearrangement joins TRBV5-1 to TRBJ2-3; 9 bases are a match to TRBD1. CDR3 length equals 15 residues. Per germline, CDR1 SGHRS and CDR2 YFSETQ. J gave up 4 bases and V 4 bases, and 7 bases lay outside the gene matches. The CDR3 DNA sequence: TGCGCCAGCAGCACGGGACAGGGTAGTTCAGATACGCAGTATTTT. It specifies CASSTGQGSSDTQYF.

The chain is built from TRBV4-1 and TRBJ1-1; 7 positions agree with TRBD1. The V gene end was trimmed by 5 bases and the J gene end by 7 bases; junction bases not matched to a gene: 10. Germline loops: CDR1 MGHRA, CDR2 YSYEKL. The CDR3 sequence is 14 residues long. DNA of the CDR3: TGCGCCAGCAGCGTAAACAGGGGCTCGTATGAAGCTTTCTTT. It is translated as CASSVNRGSYEAFF.

This rearrangement joins TRBV7-3 to TRBJ2-3; maybe TRBD2 (7 bases). Germline V CDR1 and CDR2: SGHTA, FQGTGA. Trimming took off 3 bases at V and 4 bases at J, with 14 bases between the two ends. CDR3 length equals 15 residues. The DNA for the CDR3 is TGTGCCAGCAGCTTGCAGAGGGGGGGCCCAGATACGCAGTATTTT. Its protein is CASSLQRGGPDTQYF.

The chain has TRBV4-2 and TRBJ2-1; the match to TRBD2 covers 11 bases. V lost 2 bases and J lost 6; bases outside the gene matches: 9. The CDR3 covers 17 residues. Looked up from germline, CDR1 is LGHNA and CDR2 is YNFKEQ. The CDR3 DNA is TGTGCCAGCAGCCAATTGGAACTAGCGGGGGCCCTCAATGAGCAGTTCTTC. Its translation: CASSQLELAGALNEQFF.

This chain uses TRBV29-1 with TRBJ2-5; D is perhaps TRBD2 (6 bases). The CDR3 loop spans 14 amino acids. V lost 7 bases and J 4 bases, leaving 19 bases between the germline ends. Germline CDR1 and CDR2: SQVTM and ANQGSEA. CDR3 nucleotide sequence: TGCAGCGAACTCGGGGGACCTACAAGAGAGACCCAGTACTTC. Translated, it gives CSELGGPTRETQYF.

The CDR3 region has the DNA TGTGCCAGCAGTGGGACTAGCGGGTCACTAATCCAGTACTTC. It specifies CASSGTSGSLIQYF. The chain combines TRBV2 with TRBJ2-5; 11 bases align to TRBD2. Trimming removed 4 bases from V and 10 bases from J; junction bases left unmatched: 8. Germline V gene sequence: CDR1 SNHLY, CDR2 FYNNEI. The CDR3 covers 14 residues.

This clone was recorded only once. The chain carries TRBV5-1 and TRBJ2-1; a weak D match, TRBD1 (5 bases). Deletions cut 2 bases from V and 7 bases from J, with 10 bases between. There are 13 residues in the CDR3. The germline V gene has CDR1 SGHRS and CDR2 YFSETQ. CDR3 region: CASSLTPGNEQFF. The CDR3, as DNA: TGCGCCAGCAGCTTAACCCCAGGGAATGAGCAGTTCTTC.

In this sample, this clone turned up once. The chain uses TRBV11-1 and TRBJ2-7, with 7 bases lining up with TRBD2. The germline CDR1 and CDR2 sequences are SGHAT and FQDESV (reference sequence). The CDR3 extends over 15 amino acids. V lost 5 bases, J lost 3 bases, and 10 bases stayed unmatched. CDR3: CASSPRGSGRYEQYF. CDR3 bases: TGTGCCAGCAGCCCTAGGGGTAGCGGGCGCTACGAGCAGTACTTC.

V and J are TRBV19 and TRBJ2-2; possible D gene TRBD2, 5 bases. Looked up from germline, CDR1 is LNHDA and CDR2 is SQIVND (reference sequence). This CDR3 is 16 amino acids long. Trimming left V 7 bases short and J 2 bases short, with 17 bases between. The CDR3 nucleotides read TGTGCCAGTACCAAAAGCACGGGGTTCAACACCGGGGAGCTGTTTTTT. This sequence encodes CASTKSTGFNTGELFF.

A few counts support this clone. The genes are TRBV29-1 and TRBJ2-3, with D tentatively TRBD1 (7 bases). The CDR3 contains 12 residues. V lost 7 bases and J 5 bases, leaving 13 bases between the germline ends. Looked up from germline, CDR1 is SQVTM and CDR2 is ANQGSEA. CDR3 region: CSGEDRLDTQYF. CDR3 DNA: TGCAGCGGGGAGGACAGGTTAGATACGCAGTATTTT.

V gene TRBV6-4 combines with J gene TRBJ2-2; D gene unclear. This CDR3 has 15 amino acids. CDR1 is MRHNA and CDR2 is SNTAGT in the germline V gene. V gave up 5 bases and J gave up 4 bases, with 14 bases separating them. For the CDR3, the DNA is TGTGCCAGCAGTCCCAGTCCTTGGTCCACCGGGGAGCTGTTTTTT. Translation: CASSPSPWSTGELFF.

The rearrangement joins TRBV7-8 to TRBJ2-2; D may be TRBD1 (6 bases). The CDR3 loop spans 16 amino acids. Germline V gives CDR1 SGHVS, CDR2 FQNEAQ. V lost 3 bases and J lost 1, with 12 bases in between. CDR3 sequence reads: CASSFTRTVNTGELFF. The CDR3 bases are TGTGCCAGCAGCTTTACAAGGACAGTGAACACCGGGGAGCTGTTTTTT.

This chain connects TRBV6-5 to TRBJ2-7; a weak D match, TRBD1 (6 bases). V lost 7 bases, J lost 0 bases, and 13 bases lay in between. The CDR3 sequence is 14 residues long. Germline loops: CDR1 MNHEY, CDR2 SVGAGI. In nucleotides, the CDR3 is TGTGCCAGCACCCTAGGGGACATCTCCTACGAGCAGTACTTC. Translated, it gives CASTLGDISYEQYF.

This chain links TRBV11-2 with TRBJ1-2, with D perhaps TRBD1 (6 bases). CDR1 and CDR2 (germline): SGHAT, FQNNGV. The CDR3 length is 13 residues. Trimming removed 5 bases from V and 4 bases from J, with 11 bases in between. For the CDR3, the DNA is TGTGCCAGCAGCCCAGGACAGTTCTATGGCTACACCTTC. This gives the protein CASSPGQFYGYTF.

This clone appeared once. The chain is built from TRBV7-3 and TRBJ2-1; 10 bases map to TRBD2. Looked up from germline, CDR1 is SGHTA and CDR2 is FQGTGA. J lost 7 bases, V lost 5 bases, and 11 bases had no gene match. The CDR3 extends over 16 amino acids. The CDR3 sequence: CASSPRASGGLNEQFF. Written as DNA, the CDR3 is TGTGCCAGCAGCCCACGGGCTAGCGGGGGTTTAAATGAGCAGTTCTTC.

This clone has more than one count but fewer than ten. The genes are TRBV15 and TRBJ2-1; 11 nucleotides agree with TRBD1. This CDR3 has 15 residues. Germline loops: CDR1 LNHNV, CDR2 YYDKDF (reference sequence). J was trimmed by 6 bases and V by 2 bases; bases with no gene match: 3. CDR3 in DNA: TGTGCCACCAGCAGATCCGGGACAGGGGGCAATGAGCAGTTCTTC. Translated: CATSRSGTGGNEQFF.

The chain couples TRBV25-1 to TRBJ2-1; D is unresolved. This CDR3 is 11 amino acids long. The V end was cut by 4 bases, the J end by 8 bases, with 6 bases between. CDR1 MGHDK and CDR2 SYGVNS come from the germline V gene. CDR3 sequence (DNA): TGTGCCAGCAGTGCTTTTGATGAGCAGTTCTTC. Protein: CASSAFDEQFF. Full variable domain (remainder filled in from reference TRBV25-1 and TRBJ2-1): EADIYQTPRYLVIGTGKKITLECSQTMGHDKMYWYQQDPGMELHLIHYSYGVNSTEKGDLSSESTVSRIRTEHFPLTLESARPSHTSQYLCASSAFDEQFFGPGTRLTVL.

This clone was picked up many times. The chain employs TRBV30 and TRBJ2-2; D perhaps matches TRBD1 (6 bases). V was trimmed by 8 bases and J by 5 bases, leaving 15 bases between them. This CDR3 has 13 amino acids. Germline V gives CDR1 GTSNPN, CDR2 SVGIG (reference sequence). The DNA of the CDR3 is TGTGCCGGCCAGTCTCAGGGGACCGGGGAGCTGTTTTTT. It is translated as CAGQSQGTGELFF.

The V call is TRBV6-5, the J call TRBJ2-5; weak D call: TRBD1 (5 bases). Trimming cost V 7 bases and J 5 bases, with 17 bases left between them. Germline values: CDR1 MNHEY, CDR2 SVGAGI. The CDR3 runs to 14 residues. The CDR3 sequence is CASTADRTSETQYF. CDR3 in DNA: TGTGCCAGCACCGCCGATCGGACATCGGAGACCCAGTACTTC.

The chain has TRBV5-5 and TRBJ1-4, with 10 bases aligning to TRBD1. The germline V gene has CDR1 SGHKS and CDR2 YYEKEE (reference sequence). The CDR3 has 15 residues. V shed 3 bases and J 6 bases; nucleotides not matched to a gene: 5. As DNA, the CDR3 is TGTGCCAGCAGCTCCACGACAGGGGGCCATGAAAAACTGTTTTTT. It specifies CASSSTTGGHEKLFF.

This clone was picked up a small number of times. The rearrangement joins TRBV7-2 to TRBJ2-1, with 9 bases aligning to TRBD2. CDR1 and CDR2 from the germline V gene are SGHTA and FQGNSA. CDR3 length: 15 amino acids. J gave up 6 bases and V 1 base, and 4 bases lay outside the gene matches. CDR3 amino acids: CASSLDPRGGNEQFF. The CDR3 nucleotides read TGTGCCAGCAGCTTAGACCCGCGGGGGGGCAATGAGCAGTTCTTC.

This clone appeared a few times. CDR3 sequence: CASSLGGQGRYGYTF. DNA of the CDR3: TGTGCCAGCAGCTTAGGAGGACAGGGGAGGTATGGCTACACCTTC. The chain links TRBV11-2 to TRBJ1-2, with 9 bases matching TRBD1. CDR1 SGHAT and CDR2 FQNNGV come from the germline V gene. Germline trimming cut 1 base from V and 5 bases from J; bases unmatched to any gene: 5. CDR3 length: 15 amino acids.

The chain employs TRBV6-6 and TRBJ2-3; TRBD1 aligns across 10 bases. Losses at the gene ends were 6 bases for V and 1 base for J; bases not matched to a gene: 4. This CDR3 has 15 residues. The germline V gene encodes CDR1 MNHNY and CDR2 SVGAGI (reference sequence). The CDR3, as DNA: TGTGCCAGCAGACGAGGGACAGGGGGCACAGATACGCAGTATTTT. Translating gives CASRRGTGGTDTQYF.